The clone carrying this T cell receptor (beta chain) was seen more than once but under ten times. The CDR3 is made up of 16 amino acids. CDR1 and CDR2 (germline): MDHEN, SYDVKM. The V segment lost 10 bases and the J segment 6 bases; nucleotides outside the gene matches: 18. Using its own MiXCR run on the 5' RACE reads, TCRdb lists one record per CDR3 protein. The sample includes around 340,000 distinct CDR3 sequences, about an eighth of them seen just once. These data originate in a study of T-cell memory formation after mild COVID-19. The sequenced sample was PBMCs or a T cell subset sorted from them (not recorded which). The sequence was collected from a man younger than 30 who had mild COVID-19 (a few samples of this study predate the infection). Cell type and time point are not known. The chain carries TRBV28 and TRBJ2-3, with 8 bases that match TRBD2. CDR3 in amino acids: CATSGVGAGVADTQYF. The DNA of the CDR3 is TGTGCCACGTCGGGAGTGGGAGCGGGGGTCGCCGATACGCAGTATTTT. Looking up the rest from reference TRBV28 and TRBJ2-3 gives the full variable domain: DVKVTQSSRYLVKRTGEKVFLECVQDMDHENMFWYRQDPGLGLRLIYFSYDVKMKEKGDIPEGYSVSREKKERFSLILESASTNQTSMYLCATSGVGAGVADTQYFGPGTRLTVL.